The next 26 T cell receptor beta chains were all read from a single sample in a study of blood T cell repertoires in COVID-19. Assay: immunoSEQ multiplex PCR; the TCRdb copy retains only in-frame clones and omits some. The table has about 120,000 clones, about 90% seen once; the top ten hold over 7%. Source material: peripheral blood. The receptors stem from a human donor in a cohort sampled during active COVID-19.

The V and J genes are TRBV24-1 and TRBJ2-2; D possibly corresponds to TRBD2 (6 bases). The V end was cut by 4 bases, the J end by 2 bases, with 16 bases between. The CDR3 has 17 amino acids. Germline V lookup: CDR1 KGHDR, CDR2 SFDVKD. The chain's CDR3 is CATSDLDYNLNTGELFF. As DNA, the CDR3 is TGTGCCACCAGTGACCTGGACTATAACCTAAACACCGGGGAGCTGTTTTTT.

DNA of the CDR3: TGTGCCAGCAGCTTGGCAGTGGCCTACGAGCAGTACTTC. It specifies CASSLAVAYEQYF. This chain uses TRBV7-2 with TRBJ2-7; D is ambiguous. Germline CDR1 reads SGHTA; CDR2 reads FQGNSA. Trimming left V 3 bases short and J 2 bases short, with 8 bases between. The CDR3 has 13 amino acids.

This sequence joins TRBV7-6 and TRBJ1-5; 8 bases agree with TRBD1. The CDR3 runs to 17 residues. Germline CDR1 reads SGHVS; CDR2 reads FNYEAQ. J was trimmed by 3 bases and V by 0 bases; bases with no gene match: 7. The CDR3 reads CASSLALGGQDNQPQHF. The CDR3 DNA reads TGTGCCAGCAGCTTAGCGCTGGGGGGACAGGACAATCAGCCCCAGCATTTT.

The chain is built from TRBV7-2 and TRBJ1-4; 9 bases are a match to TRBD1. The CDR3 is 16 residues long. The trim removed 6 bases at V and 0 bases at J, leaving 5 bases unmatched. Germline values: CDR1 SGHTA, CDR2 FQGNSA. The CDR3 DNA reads TGTGCCAGCAGTCCACAGGGGGCTGCAACTAATGAAAAACTGTTTTTT. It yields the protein CASSPQGAATNEKLFF. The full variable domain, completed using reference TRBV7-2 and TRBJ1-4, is GAGVSQSPSNKVTEKGKDVELRCDPISGHTALYWYRQSLGQGLEFLIYFQGNSAPDKSGLPSDRFSAERTGGSVSTLTIQRTQQEDSAVYLCASSPQGAATNEKLFFGSGTQLSVL.

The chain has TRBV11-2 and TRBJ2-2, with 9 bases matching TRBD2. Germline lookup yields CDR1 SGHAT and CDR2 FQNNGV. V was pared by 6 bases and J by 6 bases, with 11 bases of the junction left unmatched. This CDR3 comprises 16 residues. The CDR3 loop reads CASRGIRRGGPGELFF. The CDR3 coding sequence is TGTGCCAGCAGGGGTATTAGGCGGGGGGGCCCCGGGGAGCTGTTTTTT.

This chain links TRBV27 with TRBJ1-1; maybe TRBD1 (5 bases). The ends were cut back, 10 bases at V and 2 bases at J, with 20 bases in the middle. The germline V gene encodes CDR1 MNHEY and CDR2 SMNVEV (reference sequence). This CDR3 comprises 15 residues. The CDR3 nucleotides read TGTGCCACCCAATCGCGACAGAGACCTAACACTGAAGCTTTCTTT. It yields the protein CATQSRQRPNTEAFF.

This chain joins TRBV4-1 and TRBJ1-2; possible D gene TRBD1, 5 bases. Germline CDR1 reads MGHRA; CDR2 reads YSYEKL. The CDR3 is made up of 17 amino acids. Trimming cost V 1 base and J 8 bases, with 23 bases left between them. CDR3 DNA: TGCGCCAGCAGCCAAGCGTTCTTGGGACTGAGACGGGAGGGCTACACCTTC. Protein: CASSQAFLGLRREGYTF.

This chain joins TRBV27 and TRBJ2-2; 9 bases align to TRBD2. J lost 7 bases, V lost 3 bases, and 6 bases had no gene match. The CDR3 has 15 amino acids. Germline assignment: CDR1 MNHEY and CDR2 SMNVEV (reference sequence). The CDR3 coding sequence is TGTGCCAGCAGTTTGTTCCTAGCGGGAAACGGGGAGCTGTTTTTT. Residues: CASSLFLAGNGELFF.

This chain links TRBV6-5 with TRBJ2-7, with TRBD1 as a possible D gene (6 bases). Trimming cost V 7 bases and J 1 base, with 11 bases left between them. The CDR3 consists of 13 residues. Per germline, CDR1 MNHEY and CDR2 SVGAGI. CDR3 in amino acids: CASTLGQSYEQYF. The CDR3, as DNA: TGTGCCAGCACCCTTGGACAGTCCTACGAGCAGTACTTC.

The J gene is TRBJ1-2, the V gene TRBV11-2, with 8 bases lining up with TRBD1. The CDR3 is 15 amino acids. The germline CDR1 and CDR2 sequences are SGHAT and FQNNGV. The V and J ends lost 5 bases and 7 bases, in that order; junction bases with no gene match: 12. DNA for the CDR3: TGTGCCAGCAGCCATCCGAGGCAGGGGGCTTCTGGCTACACCTTC. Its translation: CASSHPRQGASGYTF.

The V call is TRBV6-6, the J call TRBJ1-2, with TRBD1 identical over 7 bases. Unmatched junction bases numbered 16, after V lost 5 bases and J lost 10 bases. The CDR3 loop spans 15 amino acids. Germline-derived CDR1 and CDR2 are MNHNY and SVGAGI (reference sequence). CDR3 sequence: CASSPNRGVSVYYTF. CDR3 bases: TGTGCCAGCAGTCCCAACAGGGGTGTTTCGGTATACTACACCTTC.

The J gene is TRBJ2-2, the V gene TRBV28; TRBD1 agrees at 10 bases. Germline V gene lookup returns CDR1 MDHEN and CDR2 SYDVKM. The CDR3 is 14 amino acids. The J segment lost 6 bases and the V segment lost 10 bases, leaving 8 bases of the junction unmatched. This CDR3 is CAIERDRGAGELFF. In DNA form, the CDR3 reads TGTGCCATCGAAAGGGACAGGGGCGCCGGGGAGCTGTTTTTT.

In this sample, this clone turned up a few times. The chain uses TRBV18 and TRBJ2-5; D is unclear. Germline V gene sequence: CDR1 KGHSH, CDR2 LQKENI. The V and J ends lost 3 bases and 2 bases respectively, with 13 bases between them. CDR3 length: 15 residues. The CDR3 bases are TGTGCCAGCTCACCCCAGAAGCGAAATCAAGAGACCCAGTACTTC. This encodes CASSPQKRNQETQYF.

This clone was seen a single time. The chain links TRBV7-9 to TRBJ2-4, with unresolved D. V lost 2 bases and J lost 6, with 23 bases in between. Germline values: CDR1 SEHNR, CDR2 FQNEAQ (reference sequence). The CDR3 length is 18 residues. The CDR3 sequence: CASSLWVRVGSAANIQYF. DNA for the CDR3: TGTGCCAGCAGCTTATGGGTCCGAGTGGGCTCGGCTGCAAACATTCAGTACTTC.

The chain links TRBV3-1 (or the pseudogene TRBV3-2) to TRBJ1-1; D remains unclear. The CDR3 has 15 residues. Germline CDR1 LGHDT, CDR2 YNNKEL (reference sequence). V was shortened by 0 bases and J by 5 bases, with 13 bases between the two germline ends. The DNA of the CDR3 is TGTGCCAGCAGCCAAGAGCGAATTACGGGGACTGAAGCTTTCTTT. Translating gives CASSQERITGTEAFF.

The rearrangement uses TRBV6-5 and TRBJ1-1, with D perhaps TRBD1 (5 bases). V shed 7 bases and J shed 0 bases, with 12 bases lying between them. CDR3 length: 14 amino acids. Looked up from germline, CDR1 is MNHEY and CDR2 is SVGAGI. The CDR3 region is CASNAGHMNTEAFF. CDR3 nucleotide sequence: TGTGCCAGCAACGCAGGGCACATGAACACTGAAGCTTTCTTT.

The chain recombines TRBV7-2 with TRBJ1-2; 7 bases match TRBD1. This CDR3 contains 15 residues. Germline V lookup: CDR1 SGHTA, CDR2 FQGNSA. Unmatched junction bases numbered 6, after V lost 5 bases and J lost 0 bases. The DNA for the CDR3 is TGTGCCAGCAGCCGCCCGGGACAGTCTAACTATGGCTACACCTTC. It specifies CASSRPGQSNYGYTF.

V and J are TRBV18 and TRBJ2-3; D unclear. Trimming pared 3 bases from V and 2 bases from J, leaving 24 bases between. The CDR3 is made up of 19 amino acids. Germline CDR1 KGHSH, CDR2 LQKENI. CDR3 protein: CASSPRWALQSTYTDTQYF. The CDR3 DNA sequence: TGTGCCAGCTCACCCCGGTGGGCCCTTCAATCTACTTACACAGATACGCAGTATTTT.

Written as DNA, the CDR3 is TGTGCCATCAGTGACTACCTTCAGGGGCTAAGGAACACTGAAGCTTTCTTT. This translates into CAISDYLQGLRNTEAFF. V and J are TRBV10-3 and TRBJ1-1, with D perhaps TRBD1 (6 bases). The V and J ends lost 3 bases and 1 base respectively, with 18 bases between them. Germline loops: CDR1 ENHRY, CDR2 SYGVKD. The CDR3 is made up of 17 amino acids.

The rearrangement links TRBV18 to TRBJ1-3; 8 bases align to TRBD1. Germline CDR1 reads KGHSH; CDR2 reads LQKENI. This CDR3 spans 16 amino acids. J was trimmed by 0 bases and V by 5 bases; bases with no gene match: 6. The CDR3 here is CASSSGQAYSGNTIYF. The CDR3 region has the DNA TGTGCCAGCTCATCGGGACAGGCTTACTCTGGAAACACCATATATTTT.

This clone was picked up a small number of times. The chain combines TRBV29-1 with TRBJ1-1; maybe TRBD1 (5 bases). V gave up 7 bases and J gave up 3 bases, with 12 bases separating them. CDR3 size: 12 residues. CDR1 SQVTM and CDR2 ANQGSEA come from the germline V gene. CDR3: CSARPGHTEAFF. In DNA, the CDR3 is TGCAGCGCTCGCCCAGGGCACACTGAAGCTTTCTTT.

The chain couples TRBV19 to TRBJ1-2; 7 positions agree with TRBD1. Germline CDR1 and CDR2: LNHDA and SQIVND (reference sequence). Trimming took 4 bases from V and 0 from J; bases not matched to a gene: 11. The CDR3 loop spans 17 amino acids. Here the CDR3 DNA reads TGTGCCAGTAGTACCGGAAGGGACAGAAACACTAACTATGGCTACACCTTC. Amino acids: CASSTGRDRNTNYGYTF.

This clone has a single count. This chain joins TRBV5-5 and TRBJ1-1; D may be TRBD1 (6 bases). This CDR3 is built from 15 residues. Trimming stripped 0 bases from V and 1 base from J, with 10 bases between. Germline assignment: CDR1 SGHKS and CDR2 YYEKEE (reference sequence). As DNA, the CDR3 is TGTGCCAGCAGCTTGGTTGGACAGAAGAACACTGAAGCTTTCTTT. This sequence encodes CASSLVGQKNTEAFF.

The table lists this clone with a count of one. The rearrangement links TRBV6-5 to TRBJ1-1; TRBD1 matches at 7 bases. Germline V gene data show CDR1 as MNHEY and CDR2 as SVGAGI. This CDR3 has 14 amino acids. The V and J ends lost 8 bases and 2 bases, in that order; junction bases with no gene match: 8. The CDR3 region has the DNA TGTGCCAGCTCAAGGGGACAGTACAACACTGAAGCTTTCTTT. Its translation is CASSRGQYNTEAFF.

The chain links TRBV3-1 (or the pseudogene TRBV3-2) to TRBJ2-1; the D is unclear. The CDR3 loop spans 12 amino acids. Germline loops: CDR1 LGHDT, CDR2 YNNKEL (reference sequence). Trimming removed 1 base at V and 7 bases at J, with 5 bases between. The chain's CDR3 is CASSQVGNEQFF. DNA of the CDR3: TGTGCCAGCAGCCAAGTCGGTAATGAGCAGTTCTTC.

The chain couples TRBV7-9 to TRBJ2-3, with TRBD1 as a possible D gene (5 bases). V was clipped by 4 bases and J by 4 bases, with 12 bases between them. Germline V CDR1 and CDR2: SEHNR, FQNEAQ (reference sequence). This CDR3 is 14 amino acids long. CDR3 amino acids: CASSYRGSADTQYF. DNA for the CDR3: TGTGCCAGCAGCTATAGGGGATCTGCAGATACGCAGTATTTT.